The clone carrying this T cell receptor beta chain has only a few counts. With 60 Vbeta and 13 Jbeta primers, the PCR was carried out. TCRdb's copy holds only in-frame clones and misses some; the assay was immunoSEQ multiplex PCR. The table includes 150,000 to 200,000 clones, 77% detected once. These data originate in a study of cytomegalovirus exposure and HLA in healthy donors. CDR3 length: 11 amino acids. Trimming shortened V by 1 base and J by 11 bases, and 9 bases separated the two germline ends. Germline CDR1 reads GTSNPN; CDR2 reads SVGIG (reference sequence). The sequence derives from a woman aged 35 to 49 in good health and CMV-seropositive. This chain joins TRBV30 and TRBJ1-5, with D possibly being TRBD1 (6 bases). Specimen: PBMCs. The DNA for the CDR3 is TGTGCCTGGAGTGAGGGGGGGACCCAGCATTTT. This codes for CAWSEGGTQHF.